This T cell receptor beta chain was retrieved from a study of blood T cell repertoires in COVID-19 (dated by TCRdb to 2020 to 2022). At the level of the whole study: Samples from collaborators originated in the United States, Italy and Spain and spanned both the acute and convalescent phases of COVID-19. Subjects who had been exposed to COVID-19, were actively infected with it, or had recovered from it provided the deeply sampled blood TCRbeta repertoires that made up the dataset. The repertoires were released in a freely available public database intended as a resource for research on the immune response to SARS-CoV-2. HLA class I and class II types, where available, came from metadata supplied by the sample provider rather than from assay-based typing. The samples were drawn from the first 160 participants of the ongoing ImmuneRACE study and from 1,254 subjects provided by 6 global collaborators. A de-identified subject ID, COVID-19 status, age in years and sex were almost always included in the sample metadata. The material from the prospective study consisted of cDNA or gDNA derived from T cells, B-cell-depleted T cells, or PBMCs. What the research found in general, with its limitations: Clinical and demographic metadata were provided uncurated, with the amount varying by source and participant.

This clone was found once. The specificity of this receptor is unknown. There are no base qualities to consult, and no much larger clone falls within one base. The immunoSEQ Assay, a bias-controlled multiplex PCR, was used to amplify TCRbeta CDR3 regions from genomic DNA. The original pipeline was this. Within the assay, amplification of reference gene primers was used to estimate how many nucleated cells each sample contained. To quantify the absolute abundance of each unique TCRbeta CDR3 rearrangement, sequence reads were collapsed and filtered. For each sample, productive Simpson clonality was calculated as the square root of Simpson's diversity index across productive rearrangements. Sourced from immuneACCESS, this table was stored by TCRdb with only in-frame sequences that have V and J called. A share of the clones is absent; for the studies checked, an unresolved V gene accounts for under half, and the remainder has no known explanation. Clone size and V and J calls were adopted from that table, with D and trimming inferred from the DNA. The sample table records fewer than 350,000 clones; 86% of these occur just once. The ten biggest clones cover around 9% of the sample.

Based on the germline V gene, the CDR1 and CDR2 sequences are SGDLS and YYNGEE. V is pared back by 4 bases and J by 0 bases, with 11 bases lying between the germline termini. The CDR3 holds 15 amino acids from the cysteine to the phenylalanine. Here the CDR3 DNA is all that survives: 45 bases in frame from base 1. The collaborating institutions used their own protocols to collect whole blood in K2EDTA tubes. For TCRbeta analysis, collaborators shipped samples as frozen whole blood, isolated PBMCs, or DNA extracted from either of those sample types. The chain is made from TRBV9 and TRBJ1-3; the D gene is perhaps TRBD1, from 6 matching bases. The sample consisted of peripheral blood. This TCR was recovered from a man in his forties or fifties with active or convalescent COVID-19. This receptor has the CDR3 CASSPRQDSGNTIYF. Here is the DNA: TGTGCCAGCAGCCCTCGACAGGACTCTGGAAACACCATATATTTT.